This T cell receptor (beta chain) was documented in a study of cytomegalovirus exposure and HLA in healthy donors. The primer mix had 60 Vbeta and 13 Jbeta primers. Sequenced by immunoSEQ multiplex PCR; TCRdb stores in-frame clones only, minus some. The data hold 170,000 or so clones, with approximately 85% observed a single time. The V segment lost 5 bases and the J segment 4 bases; nucleotides outside the gene matches: 13. In germline, CDR1 is SGHTA, CDR2 FQGNSA. The CDR3 sequence is 19 residues long. Sequencing was done on a sample of PBMCs. This TCR derives from a girl between 10 and 17 years old in good health and CMV-seropositive. The gene calls are TRBV7-2 and TRBJ2-1, with 14 bases identical to TRBD2. The CDR3 DNA follows: TGTGCCAGCAGCCGCAGACCGACTAGCGGGGGGGCCGCGTACAATGAGCAGTTCTTC. The encoded protein is CASSRRPTSGGAAYNEQFF.